This TCR beta chain was obtained from a study of post-analysis software for immune sequencing data. Study overall: Relapsing-remitting, secondary progressive and progressive-relapsing multiple sclerosis courses were included. General observations from the study: Diversity measured as normalized Chao1 was significantly lower in multiple sclerosis patients than in controls. Elevated frequency relative to controls characterized a handful of TRBV segments in patients, TRBV5-6, TRBV5-1 and TRBV20-1 among them. The F measure placed samples prepared in the same batch into strongly shared clusters.

This clonotype was counted a few times. The antigen is undetermined. V was trimmed by 1 base and J by 0 bases, leaving 10 bases between them. Germline V gene sequence: CDR1 DFQATT, CDR2 SNEGSKA (reference sequence). The CDR3 is 16 amino acids. Tagging with unique molecular identifiers was a feature of the TCR beta cDNA libraries. With roughly 1 to 11 million T cells as the source, hundreds of thousands of cDNA molecules resulted. TCRdb reprocessed the PCR reads with MiXCR, giving one entry per CDR3 protein. The data contain roughly 400,000 distinct CDR3 sequences, about 40% of them singletons. This sequence originates from a girl aged 2 to 9 with multiple sclerosis. The sequencing sample was made of blood. The chain employs TRBV20-1 and TRBJ2-6; D unclear. CDR3 bases: TGCAGTGCTAGAGTCGGACGCACCTCTGGGGCCAACGTCCTGACTTTC. This gives the protein CSARVGRTSGANVLTF.